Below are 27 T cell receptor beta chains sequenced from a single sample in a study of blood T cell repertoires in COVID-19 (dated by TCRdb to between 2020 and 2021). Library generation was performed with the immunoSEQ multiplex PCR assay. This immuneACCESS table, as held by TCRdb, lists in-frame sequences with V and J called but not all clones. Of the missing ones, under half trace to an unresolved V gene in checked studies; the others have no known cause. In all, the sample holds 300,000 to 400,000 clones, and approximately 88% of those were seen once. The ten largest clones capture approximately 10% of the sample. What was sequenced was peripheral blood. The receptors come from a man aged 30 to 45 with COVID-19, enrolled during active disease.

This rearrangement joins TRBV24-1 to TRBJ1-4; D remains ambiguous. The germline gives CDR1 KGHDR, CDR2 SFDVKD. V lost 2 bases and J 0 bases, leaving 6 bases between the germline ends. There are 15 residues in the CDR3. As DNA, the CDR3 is TGTGCCACCAGTGATTCACACGCAACTAATGAAAAACTGTTTTTT. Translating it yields CATSDSHATNEKLFF.

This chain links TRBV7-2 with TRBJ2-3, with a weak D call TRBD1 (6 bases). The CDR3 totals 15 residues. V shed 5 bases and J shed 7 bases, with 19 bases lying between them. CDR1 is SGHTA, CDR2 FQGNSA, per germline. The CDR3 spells CASSNNEFRGNTQYF. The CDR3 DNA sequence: TGTGCCAGCAGCAATAACGAGTTCAGGGGAAATACGCAGTATTTT.

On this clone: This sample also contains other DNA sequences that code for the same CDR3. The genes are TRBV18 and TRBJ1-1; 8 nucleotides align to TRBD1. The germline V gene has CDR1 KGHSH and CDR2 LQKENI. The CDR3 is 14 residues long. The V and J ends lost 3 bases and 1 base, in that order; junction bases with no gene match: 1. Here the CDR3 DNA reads TGTGCCAGCTCACCTGGACAGGGGAACACTGAAGCTTTCTTT. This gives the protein CASSPGQGNTEAFF.

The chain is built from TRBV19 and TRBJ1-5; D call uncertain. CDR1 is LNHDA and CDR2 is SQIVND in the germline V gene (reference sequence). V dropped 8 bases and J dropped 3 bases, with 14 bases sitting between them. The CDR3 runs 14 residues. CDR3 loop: CASGWALDNQPQHF. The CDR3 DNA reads TGTGCCAGTGGCTGGGCACTGGACAATCAGCCCCAGCATTTT.

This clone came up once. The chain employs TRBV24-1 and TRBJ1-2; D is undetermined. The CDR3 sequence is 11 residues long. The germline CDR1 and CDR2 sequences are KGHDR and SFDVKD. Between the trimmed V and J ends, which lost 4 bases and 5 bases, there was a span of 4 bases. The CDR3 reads CATSDPYGYTF. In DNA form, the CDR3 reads TGTGCCACCAGTGACCCTTATGGCTACACCTTC.

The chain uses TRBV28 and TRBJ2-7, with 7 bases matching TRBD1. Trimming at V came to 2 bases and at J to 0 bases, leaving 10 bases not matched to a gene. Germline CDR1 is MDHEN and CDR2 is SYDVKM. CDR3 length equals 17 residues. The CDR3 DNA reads TGTGCCAGCAGTTTAATTCGACTGCGACAGGGCTCCTACGAGCAGTACTTC. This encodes CASSLIRLRQGSYEQYF.

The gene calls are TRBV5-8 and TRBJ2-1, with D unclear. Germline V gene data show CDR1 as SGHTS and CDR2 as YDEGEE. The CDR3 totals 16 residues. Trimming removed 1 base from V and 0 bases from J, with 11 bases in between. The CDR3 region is CASSLRGWSSYNEQFF. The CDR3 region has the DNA TGTGCCAGCAGCTTGCGAGGTTGGAGCTCCTACAATGAGCAGTTCTTC.

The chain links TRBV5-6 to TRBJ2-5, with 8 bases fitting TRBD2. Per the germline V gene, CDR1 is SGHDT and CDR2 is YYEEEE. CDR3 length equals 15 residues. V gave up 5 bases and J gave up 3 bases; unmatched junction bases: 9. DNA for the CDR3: TGTGCCAGCAGTAAGGAGGCGGGAGGAGAAGAGACCCAGTACTTC. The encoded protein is CASSKEAGGEETQYF.

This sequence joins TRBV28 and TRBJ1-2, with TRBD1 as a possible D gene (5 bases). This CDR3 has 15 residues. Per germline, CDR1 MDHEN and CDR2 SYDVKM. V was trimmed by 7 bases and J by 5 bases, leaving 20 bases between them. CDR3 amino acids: CASKVLGRARYGYTF. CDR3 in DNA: TGTGCCAGCAAAGTGCTCGGCAGGGCTCGATATGGCTACACCTTC.

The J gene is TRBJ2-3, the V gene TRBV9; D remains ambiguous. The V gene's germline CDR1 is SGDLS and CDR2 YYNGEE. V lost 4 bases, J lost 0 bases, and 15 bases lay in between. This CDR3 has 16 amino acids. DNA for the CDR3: TGTGCCAGCAGCCACCTGACTCACACTAGCACAGATACGCAGTATTTT. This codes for CASSHLTHTSTDTQYF.

The CDR3 nucleotides are TGTGCCAGTAAACCGGGCCAAGGGGATGAGCAGTACTTC. This codes for CASKPGQGDEQYF. The V gene is TRBV6-5, the J gene TRBJ2-7, with D possibly TRBD1 on 5 matching bases. Germline V gives CDR1 MNHEY, CDR2 SVGAGI. V lost 9 bases, J lost 7 bases, and 19 bases lay in between. CDR3 length: 13 residues.

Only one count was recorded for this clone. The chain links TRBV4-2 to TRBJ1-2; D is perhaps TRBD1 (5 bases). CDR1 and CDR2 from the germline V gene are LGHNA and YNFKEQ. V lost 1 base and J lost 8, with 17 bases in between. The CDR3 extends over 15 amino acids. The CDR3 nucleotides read TGTGCCAGCAGCCAAGTGGATAAGGGGCGTGAGGGCTACACCTTC. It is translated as CASSQVDKGREGYTF.

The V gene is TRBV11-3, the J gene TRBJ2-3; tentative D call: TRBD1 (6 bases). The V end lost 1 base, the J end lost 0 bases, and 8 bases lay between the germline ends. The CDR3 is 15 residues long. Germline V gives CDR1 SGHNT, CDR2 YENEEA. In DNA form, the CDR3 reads TGTGCCAGCAGCTTAGGACAGGCTAGCACAGATACGCAGTATTTT. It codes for CASSLGQASTDTQYF.

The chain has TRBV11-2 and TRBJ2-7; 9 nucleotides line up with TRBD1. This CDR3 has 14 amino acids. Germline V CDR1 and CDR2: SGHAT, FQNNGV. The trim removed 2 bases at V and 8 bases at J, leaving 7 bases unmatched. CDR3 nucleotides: TGTGCCAGCAGCTTAAGACAGGGGGAAGCGAAGCAGTACTTC. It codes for CASSLRQGEAKQYF.

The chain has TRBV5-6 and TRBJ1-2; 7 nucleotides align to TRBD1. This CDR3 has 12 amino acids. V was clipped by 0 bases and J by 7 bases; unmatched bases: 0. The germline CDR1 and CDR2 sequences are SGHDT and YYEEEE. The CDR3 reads CASSLGDSGYTF. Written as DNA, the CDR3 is TGTGCCAGCAGCTTGGGGGACAGTGGCTACACCTTC.

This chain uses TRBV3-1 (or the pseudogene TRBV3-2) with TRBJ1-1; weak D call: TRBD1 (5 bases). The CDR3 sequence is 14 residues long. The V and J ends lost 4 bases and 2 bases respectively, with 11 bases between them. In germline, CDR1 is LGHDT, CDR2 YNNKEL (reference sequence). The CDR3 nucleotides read TGTGCCAGCAGCCCCGCAGGGTATAACACTGAAGCTTTCTTT. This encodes CASSPAGYNTEAFF.

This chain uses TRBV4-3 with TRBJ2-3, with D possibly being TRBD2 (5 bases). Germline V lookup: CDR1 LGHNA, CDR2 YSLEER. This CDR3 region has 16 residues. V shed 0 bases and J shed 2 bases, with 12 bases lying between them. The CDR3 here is CASSQDGWTYTDTQYF. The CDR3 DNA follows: TGCGCCAGCAGCCAAGATGGATGGACTTACACAGATACGCAGTATTTT.

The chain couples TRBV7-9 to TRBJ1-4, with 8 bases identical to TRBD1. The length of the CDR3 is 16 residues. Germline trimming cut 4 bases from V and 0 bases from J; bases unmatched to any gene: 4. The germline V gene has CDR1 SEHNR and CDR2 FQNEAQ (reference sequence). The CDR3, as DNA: TGTGCCAGCAGCTCCGGGACAGGTGCAACTAATGAAAAACTGTTTTTT. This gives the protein CASSSGTGATNEKLFF.

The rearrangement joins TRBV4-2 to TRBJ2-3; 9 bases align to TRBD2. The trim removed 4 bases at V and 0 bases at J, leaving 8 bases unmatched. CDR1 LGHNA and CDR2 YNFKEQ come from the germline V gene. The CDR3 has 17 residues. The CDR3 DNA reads TGTGCCAGCAGCCCCCGCGGGGGGGGGTTCAGCACAGATACGCAGTATTTT. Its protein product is CASSPRGGGFSTDTQYF.

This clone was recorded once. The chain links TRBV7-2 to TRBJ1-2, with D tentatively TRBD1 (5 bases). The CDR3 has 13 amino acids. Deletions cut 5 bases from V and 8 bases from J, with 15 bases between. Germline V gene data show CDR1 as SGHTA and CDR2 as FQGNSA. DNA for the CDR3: TGTGCCAGCAGCCCGCGCCCGGAGGGGGGCTACACCTTC. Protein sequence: CASSPRPEGGYTF.

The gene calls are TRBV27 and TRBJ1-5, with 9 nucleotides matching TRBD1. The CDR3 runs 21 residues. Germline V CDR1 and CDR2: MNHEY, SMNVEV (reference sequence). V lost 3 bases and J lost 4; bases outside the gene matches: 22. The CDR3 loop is CASSFWAPGDRDRVLNQPQHF. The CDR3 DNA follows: TGTGCCAGCAGTTTTTGGGCACCGGGGGACAGGGACAGGGTACTAAATCAGCCCCAGCATTTT.

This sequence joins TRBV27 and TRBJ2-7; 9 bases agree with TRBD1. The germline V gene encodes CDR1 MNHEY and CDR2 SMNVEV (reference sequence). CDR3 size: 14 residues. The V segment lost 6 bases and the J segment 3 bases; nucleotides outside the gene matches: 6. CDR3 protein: CASRGQGLIYEQYF. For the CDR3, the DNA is TGTGCCAGCAGGGGACAGGGTCTTATCTACGAGCAGTACTTC.

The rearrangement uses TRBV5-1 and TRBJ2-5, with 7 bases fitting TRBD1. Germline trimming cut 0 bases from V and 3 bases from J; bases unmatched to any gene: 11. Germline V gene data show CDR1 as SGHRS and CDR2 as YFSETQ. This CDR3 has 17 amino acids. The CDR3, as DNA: TGCGCCAGCAGCTTGGGGCAGGGGGTAATTCCTAAAGAGACCCAGTACTTC. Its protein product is CASSLGQGVIPKETQYF.

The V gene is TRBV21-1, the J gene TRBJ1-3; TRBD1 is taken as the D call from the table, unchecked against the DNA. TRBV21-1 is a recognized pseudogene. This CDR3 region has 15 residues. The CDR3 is CASRQDRGSGSTIYF. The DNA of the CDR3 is TGTGCCAGCAGACAGGACAGGGGCTCTGGGAGCACCATATATTTT.

CDR3 coding DNA: TGTGCCAGCAGTTACGTGGCAGGGTGGAACACCGGGGAGCTGTTTTTT. The encoded protein is CASSYVAGWNTGELFF. The chain employs TRBV6-6 and TRBJ2-2; D is perhaps TRBD1 (5 bases). This CDR3 has 16 residues. The V end lost 2 bases, the J end lost 1 base, and 11 bases lay between the germline ends. Germline V gene data show CDR1 as MNHNY and CDR2 as SVGAGI (reference sequence).

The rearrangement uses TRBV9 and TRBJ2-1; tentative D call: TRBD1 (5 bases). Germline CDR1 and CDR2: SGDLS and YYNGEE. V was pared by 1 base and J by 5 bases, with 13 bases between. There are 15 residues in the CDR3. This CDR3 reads CASSVRGRINNEQFF. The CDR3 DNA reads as TGTGCCAGCAGCGTAAGGGGCCGAATCAACAATGAGCAGTTCTTC.

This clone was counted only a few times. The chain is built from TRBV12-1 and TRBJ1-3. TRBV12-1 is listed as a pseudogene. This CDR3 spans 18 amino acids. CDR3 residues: CFELKAGGREGMRNTIYF. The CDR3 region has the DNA TGTTTCGAGCTCAAAGCCGGGGGGCGCGAGGGTATGAGGAACACCATATATTTT.